This TCR beta chain was recorded in a study of cytomegalovirus exposure and HLA in healthy donors. Healthy bone marrow donors made up the donor group. Use of 60 Vbeta and 13 Jbeta primers characterized the PCR. Generated by immunoSEQ multiplex PCR, the TCRdb table keeps only in-frame clones and is missing some. The sample includes about 130,000 clones, about four fifths of them seen just once. Regarding the study as a whole: A likely sequencing artifact accounted for one observed cluster of highly shared sequence variants. Three CMV-associated chains proved CMV antigen-specific in vitro.

As regards this clone: Its target is unknown.

Sequenced input: PBMCs. This TCR was sampled from a man aged 25-45 years in good health.

The CDR3 DNA follows: TGTGCCAGTAGGACAGGGAACCACTATGGCTACACCTTC. It specifies CASRTGNHYGYTF. V usage is TRBV19 and J usage is TRBJ1-2; the match to TRBD1 covers 7 bases. J was trimmed by 3 bases and V by 6 bases; bases with no gene match: 4. The CDR3 is 13 amino acids. Germline V CDR1 and CDR2: LNHDA, SQIVND (reference sequence).